This T cell receptor (beta chain) was found in a study of cytomegalovirus exposure and HLA in healthy donors (TCRdb year 2017). Study-level background: According to a later analysis, one platform produced both the roughly 120 validation repertoires and the 730 or so repertoires of the first cohort. The study aimed to test whether signatures of past pathogen exposure could be identified by cataloging public T cell receptors. In addition to the first cohort of around 670 subjects, a separate validation cohort of around 110 different subjects was used. To predict cytomegalovirus infection status, the study combined high-throughput TCR immunosequencing, statistical association of individual TCRs with disease status, and machine learning. What the study reported, not specific to this receptor: In vitro tests confirmed that a few of the cytomegalovirus-associated TCR beta chains recognize cytomegalovirus antigens. While some public TCRs were present in many individuals, most TCR sequences turned up only very rarely across donors. A later analysis had no HLA typing for the validation cohort, so co-occurrence there was scored across all 110 or so repertoires. A total of about 150 TCR beta chains were listed by the study as associated with cytomegalovirus. In both the original and validation cohorts, the classifier was reported to diagnose cytomegalovirus status with high specificity and sensitivity. It was suggested by the authors that the approach could potentially be generalized to other disease states and immunological phenotypes. A later analysis found that TCRs clustered in the first cohort also tended to co-occur in the 110 or so validation repertoires, with about 94% of cluster scores above 0.

In the case of this clone: What this receptor recognizes is not known. Base-call qualities are not available, and no considerably larger clone is one nucleotide away.

Library generation was performed with the immunoSEQ multiplex PCR assay. Under the source paper's analysis protocol: A statistical classification framework was built for diagnosing cytomegalovirus status from the catalog of TCR beta chain sequences. The clones in this table, taken by TCRdb from immuneACCESS, are in-frame only. Not every clone is retained; where verified, under half of the shortfall comes from an unresolved V gene, and the cause of the rest is unknown. V and J calls and clone size are as listed in that table; D and trimming were resolved from the DNA. The sample contains about 150,000 clones, about 86% of them found a single time. The biggest ten clones account for around 2.1% of the sample. Separate from the roughly 700-subject first cohort, the validation cohort of around 130 subjects was the group to which the donors belonged. The specimen was PBMCs. This receptor was identified in a human donor in good health.

The bases are TGCAGCTTCAGGACTAGCGGGAGCCGGGGGGAGACCCAGTACTTC. Protein translation: CSFRTSGSRGETQYF. The rearrangement joined TRBV29-1 to TRBJ2-5; 13 middle bases align to TRBD2. Compared with germline, V lacks 8 bases and J lacks 5 bases; bases without a gene match: 11. The CDR3 runs 15 amino acids, cysteine and phenylalanine included. Only the CDR3 DNA stays, 45 bases, in frame from base 1. Per the germline V gene, SQVTM is the CDR1 and ANQGSEA is the CDR2.